This section outlines one TCR beta chain sequence together with its context. What it recognizes is unknown. The data are from a study of T cells expressing NK-cell markers. The overall study: In the group of eight sequenced donors, seven were HCMV-seropositive and one was seronegative.

Whole-study findings and limits: In several donors, these clonotypes also led the CD3+CD56-NKG2C+ fraction.

The CDR3 is 11 residues long. From germline, CDR1 is SQVTM and CDR2 ANQGSEA. For each CDR3 protein, TCRdb gives one entry from its re-call of the 5' RACE reads, without DNA. Its clone listing holds about 460,000 distinct CDR3 sequences. Sample: blood T cells: a sorted CD56 or NKG2C T cell subset, CD4+ or CD8+ T cells, or bulk PBMC T cells (not recorded which). The receptor's source is a woman between 45 and 60 years old in good health. J is TRBJ2-3 and V is TRBV29-1; TCRdb outputs TRBD2, but without DNA this stays unchecked. The CDR3 sequence is CSLREGGLQYF.